Sequencing of this T cell receptor (beta chain) was carried out in a study of cytomegalovirus exposure and HLA in healthy donors. Study-level findings and limits: TCR beta sequences reportedly predicted most subjects' HLA-A and HLA-B alleles accurately. Among TCR beta chains of equal frequency, HLA-associated ones were more clonally expanded in a later analysis. Across donors, most TCRs were seen rarely, yet some public ones were widespread. In vitro, three CMV-associated chains proved specific for CMV antigens.

The study ran its PCR with 60 Vbeta and 13 Jbeta primers. Profiling relied on immunoSEQ multiplex PCR, and the TCRdb table lists in-frame clones only, not all of them. In the table there are some 97,000 clones, around 84% of which are singletons. Of note for this clone: What it binds is unknown.

Germline V CDR1 and CDR2: SGHTA, FQGNSA. The CDR3 has 18 residues. Losses at the gene ends were 5 bases for V and 0 bases for J; bases not matched to a gene: 14. The source of this sequence is a woman aged 18-29 years in good health and CMV-seronegative. Sequencing was carried out using PBMCs. The chain employs TRBV7-2 and TRBJ2-3, with 7 positions matching TRBD2. CDR3 coding DNA: TGTGCCAGCAGCCCCTCCTGGAAAGCGGGGCTAAGCACAGATACGCAGTATTTT. Its translation is CASSPSWKAGLSTDTQYF.